These 3 T cell receptor beta chains were sequenced from one sample in a study of T cell responses to AZD1222 COVID-19 vaccine (dated by TCRdb to 2020 to 2022). Library creation used the immunoSEQ multiplex PCR assay. In TCRdb, the immuneACCESS table is reduced to in-frame sequences with V and J assigned. These tables do not hold every clone; where another copy was compared, an unresolved V gene accounts for under half, and the others remain unexplained. This sample holds 65,000 to 95,000 clones; 70% to 90% were observed only once. The top ten clonotypes cover 8.5% to 12% of the sample. The sample's time point label is to be understood as: about 28 days (+/-7) after the second vaccine dose. Sample: peripheral blood, taken 28 days after the second AZD1222 dose. These receptor sequences come from an adult who received the AZD1222 COVID-19 vaccine.

The chain combines TRBV6-5 with TRBJ1-5; D call uncertain. The V end lost 8 bases, the J end lost 6 bases, and 14 bases lay between the germline ends. The CDR3 covers 13 residues. Germline V lookup: CDR1 MNHEY, CDR2 SVGAGI. CDR3 in DNA: TGTGCCAGCTTAGGATTAGCGGGTCAGCCCCAGCATTTT. It codes for CASLGLAGQPQHF.

The J gene is TRBJ1-4, the V gene TRBV2, with a weak D call TRBD1 (6 bases). This CDR3 spans 14 amino acids. Germline values: CDR1 SNHLY, CDR2 FYNNEI. V was pared by 1 base and J by 5 bases, with 8 bases between. Here the CDR3 DNA reads TGTGCCAGCAGTGAAGGAGGGGGGAATGAAAAACTGTTTTTT. Amino acid sequence: CASSEGGGNEKLFF.

The chain joins TRBV29-1 to TRBJ1-2, with no clear D. The CDR3 is 11 amino acids. V lost 8 bases and J 0 bases, leaving 7 bases between the germline ends. The germline CDR1 and CDR2 sequences are SQVTM and ANQGSEA. The CDR3 bases are TGCAGCCGACCTTCTAACTATGGCTACACCTTC. This sequence encodes CSRPSNYGYTF.